This T cell receptor beta chain derives from a study of T cell repertoires and HLA-DP antigens. Assay: immunoSEQ multiplex PCR; the TCRdb copy retains only in-frame clones and omits some. Found here are approximately 100,000 clones, about nine tenths of them singletons; the top ten hold 1.7%. This clone showed up just once. The antigen remains undetermined. V was clipped by 4 bases and J by 0 bases, with 12 bases between them. The V gene's germline CDR1 is MNHEY and CDR2 SVGAGI. This CDR3 is built from 15 residues. The J gene is TRBJ1-2, the V gene TRBV6-5; TRBD1 is a possible D gene (5 bases). This receptor was taken from a man over 45 in good health and CMV-seronegative. Sequences were obtained from CD4+ T cells from PBMCs. CDR3 nucleotide sequence: TGTGCCAGCAGTTCCCCGGGGGGAGCTAACTATGGCTACACCTTC. Its translation: CASSSPGGANYGYTF.